This T cell receptor (beta chain) emerged from a study of T cell responses to AZD1222 COVID-19 vaccine. The study's findings and limits: Seropositivity was recorded at baseline in only 6 or 7 AZD1222 recipients.

With regard to this clone: Its specificity is not known.

The CDR3 is 13 amino acids. CDR1 is GTSNPN, CDR2 SVGIG, per germline (reference sequence). The J segment lost 2 bases and the V segment lost 3 bases, leaving 3 bases of the junction unmatched. This table comes from immunoSEQ multiplex PCR, and its TCRdb copy is limited to in-frame clones, with some not included. The repertoire consists of about 66,000 clones, with roughly 91% occurring once and the leading ten covering approximately 5%. Source: peripheral blood, taken 28 days after the second dose of the MenACWY control vaccine. This sequence originates from an adult who received the MenACWY meningococcal vaccine as a control. The chain employs TRBV30 and TRBJ1-2, with 7 bases fitting TRBD1. CDR3: CAWSLQGNYGYTF. In DNA, the CDR3 is TGTGCCTGGAGCCTACAGGGGAACTATGGCTACACCTTC.